The rows below give T cell receptor beta chains drawn from one sample of a study of beta chain features in type 1 diabetes. Assay: immunoSEQ multiplex PCR; the TCRdb copy retains only in-frame clones and omits some. The table has 900,000 or so clones, 15% to 20% seen once. The material sequenced was naive CD4+ T cells from blood. All receptors derive from a woman between 18 and 29 years old in good health. Each CDR3 is given with its conserved first and last residue. D genes are given only for firm matches. Clone sizes are given selectively: once, few, many, or a class where the clone is expanded.

V gene: TRBV10-3
J gene: TRBJ1-2
D gene: NA
clone size: few
CDR3 length: 13
CDR3 DNA: TGTGCCATCAGTGAGCCACGCCTGGGGGGCTACACCTTC
CDR3 protein: CAISEPRLGGYTF

V gene: TRBV4-1
J gene: TRBJ2-2
D gene: NA
clone size: NA
CDR3 length: 16
CDR3 DNA: TGCGCCAGCAGCCATCAAGGGGGGCGGAACACCGGGGAGCTGTTTTTT
CDR3 protein: CASSHQGGRNTGELFF

V gene: TRBV5-5
J gene: TRBJ2-5
D gene: NA
clone size: NA
CDR3 length: 14
CDR3 DNA: TGTGCCAGCAGCTTGGAGGACAACGCTAAGACCCAGTACTTC
CDR3 protein: CASSLEDNAKTQYF

V gene: TRBV4-2
J gene: TRBJ2-7
D gene: TRBD1
clone size: NA
CDR3 length: 15
CDR3 DNA: TGTGCCAGCAGCCGAACGGGACAGGGGGATTACGAGCAGTACTTC
CDR3 protein: CASSRTGQGDYEQYF

V gene: TRBV5-1
J gene: TRBJ2-1
D gene: TRBD2
clone size: NA
CDR3 length: 14
CDR3 DNA: TGCGCCAGCGAATTGACTAGCGGGCCGAATGAGCAGTTCTTC
CDR3 protein: CASELTSGPNEQFF

V gene: TRBV5-4
J gene: TRBJ2-1
D gene: NA
clone size: NA
CDR3 length: 15
CDR3 DNA: TGTGCCAGCAGCTTGCCCACACCGGGGGACAATGAGCAGTTCTTC
CDR3 protein: CASSLPTPGDNEQFF

V gene: TRBV29-1
J gene: TRBJ2-5
D gene: NA
clone size: NA
CDR3 length: 13
CDR3 DNA: TGCAGCACGGGGCGTGGGACGACAGAGACCCAGTACTTC
CDR3 protein: CSTGRGTTETQYF

V gene: TRBV27
J gene: TRBJ2-4
D gene: NA
clone size: NA
CDR3 length: 15
CDR3 DNA: TGTGCCAGCAGTTTGGCAGGGGCGCACAAAAACATTCAGTACTTC
CDR3 protein: CASSLAGAHKNIQYF

V gene: TRBV6-1
J gene: TRBJ2-7
D gene: TRBD1
clone size: NA
CDR3 length: 13
CDR3 DNA: TGTGCCATCAGTGTACAGACAGGGCGTGAGCAGTACTTC
CDR3 protein: CAISVQTGREQYF

V gene: TRBV9
J gene: TRBJ2-3
D gene: NA
clone size: NA
CDR3 length: 13
CDR3 DNA: TGTGCCAGCAGCGTAGGGTCTTTAAGAGCGCAGTATTTT
CDR3 protein: CASSVGSLRAQYF

V gene: TRBV9
J gene: TRBJ2-1
D gene: NA
clone size: NA
CDR3 length: 13
CDR3 DNA: TGTGCCAGCAGCGACATATGGGCCAATGAGCAGTTCTTC
CDR3 protein: CASSDIWANEQFF

V gene: TRBV27
J gene: TRBJ2-1
D gene: TRBD1
clone size: NA
CDR3 length: 15
CDR3 DNA: TGTGCCAGCAATTCGGGACAGGAAGGTTATAATGAGCAGTTCTTC
CDR3 protein: CASNSGQEGYNEQFF

V gene: TRBV28
J gene: TRBJ2-2
D gene: NA
clone size: NA
CDR3 length: 13
CDR3 DNA: TGTGCCAGCAGTTTTCGAGGGTCCGAGGTTGGGTTTTTT
CDR3 protein: CASSFRGSEVGFF

V gene: TRBV9
J gene: TRBJ2-2
D gene: NA
clone size: NA
CDR3 length: 15
CDR3 DNA: TGTGCCAGCAGCGTAGGGGGACAGAACACCGGGGAGCTGTTTTTT
CDR3 protein: CASSVGGQNTGELFF

V gene: TRBV5-8
J gene: TRBJ2-3
D gene: NA
clone size: NA
CDR3 length: 15
CDR3 DNA: TGTGCCAGCAGTCCCCCAGCGGGCTTCACAGATACGCAGTATTTT
CDR3 protein: CASSPPAGFTDTQYF

V gene: TRBV11-2
J gene: TRBJ2-7
D gene: NA
clone size: NA
CDR3 length: 16
CDR3 DNA: TGTGCCAGCAGCTTAGGTCGGGGGCCCTGGGACTACGAGCAGTACTTC
CDR3 protein: CASSLGRGPWDYEQYF

V gene: TRBV4-3
J gene: TRBJ2-3
D gene: TRBD2
clone size: NA
CDR3 length: 17
CDR3 DNA: TGCGCCAGCAGCCAAATGGCGGGAGGGCTGAACACAGATACGCAGTATTTT
CDR3 protein: CASSQMAGGLNTDTQYF

V gene: TRBV4-3
J gene: TRBJ2-1
D gene: TRBD2
clone size: NA
CDR3 length: 15
CDR3 DNA: TGCGCCAGCAGCCAAGAACGCGGGACTAACAATGAGCAGTTCTTC
CDR3 protein: CASSQERGTNNEQFF

V gene: TRBV5-6
J gene: TRBJ2-3
D gene: NA
clone size: NA
CDR3 length: 15
CDR3 DNA: TGTGCCAGCACCATGTTGGGCGGAAGCACAGATACGCAGTATTTT
CDR3 protein: CASTMLGGSTDTQYF

V gene: TRBV5-6
J gene: TRBJ2-3
D gene: TRBD2
clone size: few
CDR3 length: 15
CDR3 DNA: TGTGCCAGCAGTTTAACTAGCGGGGCACTTGGTACGCAGTATTTT
CDR3 protein: CASSLTSGALGTQYF

V gene: TRBV5-1
J gene: TRBJ1-3
D gene: NA
clone size: NA
CDR3 length: 16
CDR3 DNA: TGCGCCAGCAAGGCGGGGTCCCCGAACTCTGGAAACACCATATATTTT
CDR3 protein: CASKAGSPNSGNTIYF

V gene: TRBV7-6
J gene: TRBJ2-7
D gene: TRBD2
clone size: NA
CDR3 length: 18
CDR3 DNA: TGTGCCAGCAGCTTAGCGAGCTGGGGGACTAGCGGGACGGTCGAGCAGTACTTC
CDR3 protein: CASSLASWGTSGTVEQYF

V gene: TRBV29-1
J gene: TRBJ2-6
D gene: NA
clone size: few
CDR3 length: 17
CDR3 DNA: TGCAGCGTTGAAGATCCGGGGGGCGGTTCTGGGGCCAACGTCCTGACTTTC
CDR3 protein: CSVEDPGGGSGANVLTF

V gene: TRBV9
J gene: TRBJ2-1
D gene: NA
clone size: few
CDR3 length: 15
CDR3 DNA: TGTGCCAGCAGCGTAGGCGGACGTTCCTACAATGAGCAGTTCTTC
CDR3 protein: CASSVGGRSYNEQFF

V gene: TRBV4-3
J gene: TRBJ2-3
D gene: NA
clone size: NA
CDR3 length: 17
CDR3 DNA: TGCGCCAGCAGCCAAAACTCCCCCGAGCGGAGGACAGATACGCAGTATTTT
CDR3 protein: CASSQNSPERRTDTQYF

V gene: TRBV15
J gene: TRBJ2-3
D gene: TRBD2
clone size: NA
CDR3 length: 18
CDR3 DNA: TGTGCCACCAGCCAAATTTCTCCGGGACTAGCGGTTACAGATACGCAGTATTTT
CDR3 protein: CATSQISPGLAVTDTQYF

V gene: TRBV19
J gene: TRBJ2-1
D gene: NA
clone size: many
CDR3 length: 13
CDR3 DNA: TGTGCCAGTAGTCGGTTAGGTTACAATGAGCAGTTCTTC
CDR3 protein: CASSRLGYNEQFF

V gene: TRBV6-5
J gene: TRBJ2-5
D gene: TRBD2
clone size: NA
CDR3 length: 15
CDR3 DNA: TGTGCCAGCAGTTACCGGGCGGGAGTGGTAGAGACCCAGTACTTC
CDR3 protein: CASSYRAGVVETQYF

V gene: TRBV28
J gene: TRBJ1-1
D gene: NA
clone size: NA
CDR3 length: 14
CDR3 DNA: TGTGCCAGCAGCGCCCCACGGCTTAACACTGAAGCTTTCTTT
CDR3 protein: CASSAPRLNTEAFF

V gene: TRBV11-2
J gene: TRBJ2-3
D gene: NA
clone size: few
CDR3 length: 13
CDR3 DNA: TGTGCCAGCAGCCCGGCCGGCCCAGATACGCAGTATTTT
CDR3 protein: CASSPAGPDTQYF

V gene: TRBV21-1
J gene: TRBJ2-1
D gene: NA
clone size: NA
CDR3 length: 16
CDR3 DNA: TGTGCCAGCAGCAAAGGTCCACCCGGAGTCTACAATGAGCAGTTCTTC
CDR3 protein: CASSKGPPGVYNEQFF

V gene: TRBV10-3
J gene: TRBJ2-2
D gene: NA
clone size: many
CDR3 length: 13
CDR3 DNA: TGTGCCATCAGGGACACAGAGACCGGGGAGCTGTTTTTT
CDR3 protein: CAIRDTETGELFF

V gene: TRBV6-5
J gene: TRBJ2-7
D gene: NA
clone size: NA
CDR3 length: 16
CDR3 DNA: TGTGCCAGCAGTTACTCGCGGGCCGCCGGGCCCTACGAGCAGTACTTC
CDR3 protein: CASSYSRAAGPYEQYF

V gene: TRBV2
J gene: TRBJ2-1
D gene: TRBD2
clone size: NA
CDR3 length: 14
CDR3 DNA: TGTGCCAGCAGGCCGGGACTAGCGGACAATGAGCAGTTCTTC
CDR3 protein: CASRPGLADNEQFF

V gene: TRBV9
J gene: TRBJ2-2
D gene: TRBD1
clone size: NA
CDR3 length: 15
CDR3 DNA: TGTGCCAGCAGCGCGGGACAGGGGAACACCGGGGAGCTGTTTTTT
CDR3 protein: CASSAGQGNTGELFF

V gene: TRBV14
J gene: TRBJ2-7
D gene: NA
clone size: few
CDR3 length: 13
CDR3 DNA: TGTGCCAGCAGCCAAGATCCGGGGCGCGAGCAGTACTTC
CDR3 protein: CASSQDPGREQYF

V gene: TRBV7-2
J gene: TRBJ2-6
D gene: NA
clone size: NA
CDR3 length: 17
CDR3 DNA: TGTGCCAGCAGCTTCGCGATTAGCGGCTCTGGGGCCAACGTCCTGATTTTC
CDR3 protein: CASSFAISGSGANVLIF

V gene: TRBV18
J gene: TRBJ1-2
D gene: NA
clone size: NA
CDR3 length: 14
CDR3 DNA: TGTGCCAGCTCACCTTGGGACACCACGAATGGCTACACCTTC
CDR3 protein: CASSPWDTTNGYTF

V gene: TRBV2
J gene: TRBJ2-1
D gene: NA
clone size: few
CDR3 length: 17
CDR3 DNA: TGTGCCAGCAGTGAAACCGTACCGGGACATTCTGGTGATGAGCAGTTCTTC
CDR3 protein: CASSETVPGHSGDEQFF

V gene: TRBV6-1
J gene: TRBJ2-7
D gene: NA
clone size: few
CDR3 length: 11
CDR3 DNA: TGTGCCAGCAGTTATAGGAACGAGCAGTACTTC
CDR3 protein: CASSYRNEQYF

V gene: TRBV6-6
J gene: TRBJ2-1
D gene: TRBD2
clone size: NA
CDR3 length: 15
CDR3 DNA: TGTGCCAGCAGTTGGGGGACCAGCGGGGGAGATGAGCAGTTCTTC
CDR3 protein: CASSWGTSGGDEQFF

V gene: TRBV9
J gene: TRBJ1-2
D gene: NA
clone size: few
CDR3 length: 19
CDR3 DNA: TGTGCCAGCAGCGTCGCCAGGGCGGGCGCCGGGCAAGGCGGCTATGGCTACACCTTC
CDR3 protein: CASSVARAGAGQGGYGYTF

V gene: TRBV7-2
J gene: TRBJ1-5
D gene: NA
clone size: NA
CDR3 length: 18
CDR3 DNA: TGTGCCAGCAGCCCGATACCACCCGGCGGAACCATCAATCAGCCCCAGCATTTT
CDR3 protein: CASSPIPPGGTINQPQHF

V gene: TRBV18
J gene: TRBJ2-7
D gene: NA
clone size: NA
CDR3 length: 14
CDR3 DNA: TGTGCCAGCTCACCAGGGTACGCCGTCGACGAGCAGTACTTC
CDR3 protein: CASSPGYAVDEQYF

V gene: TRBV5-4
J gene: TRBJ2-7
D gene: TRBD2
clone size: NA
CDR3 length: 14
CDR3 DNA: TGTGCCAGCAGCCCCCAGCGGGGCGCCTACGAGCAGTACTTC
CDR3 protein: CASSPQRGAYEQYF

V gene: TRBV7-2
J gene: TRBJ2-5
D gene: TRBD2
clone size: NA
CDR3 length: 14
CDR3 DNA: TGTGCCAGCAGCCAACTTCGGGGGGAAGAGACCCAGTACTTC
CDR3 protein: CASSQLRGEETQYF

V gene: TRBV7-8
J gene: TRBJ2-7
D gene: NA
clone size: NA
CDR3 length: 15
CDR3 DNA: TGTGCCAGCAGCTTAAAGGCACTCAGCGTTCGTGAGCAGTACTTC
CDR3 protein: CASSLKALSVREQYF

V gene: TRBV18
J gene: TRBJ1-1
D gene: NA
clone size: few
CDR3 length: 15
CDR3 DNA: TGTGCCAGCTCACATAAATACAGGGTCGACACTGAAGCTTTCTTT
CDR3 protein: CASSHKYRVDTEAFF

V gene: TRBV5-6
J gene: TRBJ1-1
D gene: TRBD1
clone size: NA
CDR3 length: 13
CDR3 DNA: TGTGCCAGCAGCATTGGGACAGCCTTAGGGGCTTTCTTT
CDR3 protein: CASSIGTALGAFF

V gene: TRBV18
J gene: TRBJ1-1
D gene: TRBD1
clone size: few
CDR3 length: 12
CDR3 DNA: TGTGCCAGCTCACTAACAGGGGCCGAAGCTTTCTTT
CDR3 protein: CASSLTGAEAFF

V gene: TRBV5-4
J gene: TRBJ1-1
D gene: TRBD1
clone size: NA
CDR3 length: 13
CDR3 DNA: TGTGCCAGCAGCTACGACAGGGGATCTGAAGCTTTCTTT
CDR3 protein: CASSYDRGSEAFF

V gene: TRBV19
J gene: TRBJ1-5
D gene: NA
clone size: NA
CDR3 length: 13
CDR3 DNA: TGTGCCAGTAGAGTTGCGGATAATCAGCCCCAGCATTTT
CDR3 protein: CASRVADNQPQHF

V gene: TRBV19
J gene: TRBJ1-5
D gene: NA
clone size: few
CDR3 length: 14
CDR3 DNA: TGTGCCAGTAGTATTTGGGGACAAGATCAGCCCCAGCATTTT
CDR3 protein: CASSIWGQDQPQHF

V gene: TRBV19
J gene: TRBJ1-4
D gene: TRBD1
clone size: NA
CDR3 length: 13
CDR3 DNA: TGTGCCAGTAGGGACAGGGCAAATGAAAAACTGTTTTTT
CDR3 protein: CASRDRANEKLFF

V gene: TRBV30
J gene: TRBJ2-1
D gene: TRBD2
clone size: once
CDR3 length: 16
CDR3 DNA: TGTGCCTGGAGTGGGGTCCTAGCGGGAAAACACAATGAGCAGTTCTTC
CDR3 protein: CAWSGVLAGKHNEQFF